Included here is one T cell receptor beta chain sequence, with context. The CDR3 sequence is 15 residues long. Germline CDR1 reads LNHDA; CDR2 reads SQIVND (reference sequence). V trimming: 3 bases; J trimming: 1 base; junction bases outside the gene matches: 6. This specimen belongs to a study of blood T cell repertoires in COVID-19. Study information: The analysed material was cDNA or gDNA that came from T cells, B-cell-depleted T cells, or PBMCs.

Only in-frame clones appear in the TCRdb table, and some are missing; sequencing was by immunoSEQ multiplex PCR. The sample comprises about 210,000 clones, 75% to 85% of which are singletons, and 5.2% rests with the top ten. The chain recombines TRBV19 with TRBJ2-7; 7 bases are a match to TRBD2. The origin of this receptor is a woman in her 70s with COVID-19, enrolled during active disease. Sequenced material: peripheral blood. The CDR3 reads CASSMGSGGSYEQYF. CDR3 sequence (DNA): TGTGCCAGTAGTATGGGCTCGGGGGGATCCTACGAGCAGTACTTC.